Included here is one TCR beta chain sequence, with context. Its antigen remains unknown. This sample stems from a study of chemoradiotherapy in HPV16-positive cancers. The wider study: Candidate HPV-specific T-cell clones and common TCR motifs came from functional assays in two HPV16-positive patients.

Method: immunoSEQ multiplex PCR; TCRdb's copy keeps in-frame clones and lacks some. The table shows fewer than 25,000 clones, with around 90% occurring only once. V lost 6 bases, J lost 6 bases, and 13 bases stayed unmatched. This CDR3 is built from 15 residues. Germline CDR1 MNHNY, CDR2 SVGAGI (reference sequence). Study results and caveats: The functional HPV-specific definition rests on just a couple of HPV16-positive patients.

The clonotype comes from a human donor with HPV-associated anogenital cancer. Sequenced material: blood, taken from a patient who underwent chemoradiotherapy. The rearrangement links TRBV6-6 to TRBJ2-5; 7 bases agree with TRBD1. CDR3 nucleotide sequence: TGTGCCAGCAGCCCCGCGGACAGGTTTTTAAAGACCCAGTACTTC. It specifies CASSPADRFLKTQYF.